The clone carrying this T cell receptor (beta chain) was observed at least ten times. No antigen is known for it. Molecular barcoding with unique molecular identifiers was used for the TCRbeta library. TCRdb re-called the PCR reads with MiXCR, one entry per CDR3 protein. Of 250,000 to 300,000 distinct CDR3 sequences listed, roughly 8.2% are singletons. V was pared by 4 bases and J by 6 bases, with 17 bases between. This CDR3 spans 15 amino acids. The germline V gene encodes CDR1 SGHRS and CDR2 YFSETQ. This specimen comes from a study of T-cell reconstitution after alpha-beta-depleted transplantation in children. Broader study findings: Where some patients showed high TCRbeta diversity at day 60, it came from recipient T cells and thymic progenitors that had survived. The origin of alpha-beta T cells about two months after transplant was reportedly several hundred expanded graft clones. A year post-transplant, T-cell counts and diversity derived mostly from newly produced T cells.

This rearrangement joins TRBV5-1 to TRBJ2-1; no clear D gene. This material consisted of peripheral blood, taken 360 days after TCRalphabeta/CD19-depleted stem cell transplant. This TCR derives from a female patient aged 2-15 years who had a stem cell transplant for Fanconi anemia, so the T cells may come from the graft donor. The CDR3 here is CASSQDSTTFNEQFF. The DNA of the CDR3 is TGCGCCAGCAGCCAAGACTCGACCACCTTCAATGAGCAGTTCTTC.